These 4 T cell receptor beta chains originate from one sample sequenced in a study of tumor-infiltrating lymphocytes in localized non-small cell lung cancer. Assay used: immunoSEQ multiplex PCR; TCRdb lists only in-frame clones, some missing. The sample contains some 30,000 clones, approximately 85% of which appear only once. Specimen: lung tumor tissue. The receptors shown here come from a human donor with non-small cell lung cancer.

V is TRBV15 and J is TRBJ1-2, with unresolved D. This CDR3 has 13 residues. V lost 1 base to trimming and J lost 2 bases, with 5 bases between them. The germline V gene has CDR1 LNHNV and CDR2 YYDKDF (reference sequence). The CDR3, as DNA: TGTGCCACCAGCAGAGGAAGAAACTATGGCTACACCTTC. Translation gives CATSRGRNYGYTF.

V gene TRBV9 combines with J gene TRBJ1-1; D not resolved. Germline values: CDR1 SGDLS, CDR2 YYNGEE. This CDR3 has 12 amino acids. V lost 4 bases to trimming and J lost 1 base, with 5 bases between them. This chain's CDR3 is CASSPENTEAFF. In DNA, the CDR3 is TGTGCCAGCAGCCCCGAGAACACTGAAGCTTTCTTT.

The V gene is TRBV5-6, the J gene TRBJ1-1; D gene ambiguous. The CDR3 is 11 amino acids. V gave up 3 bases and J gave up 3 bases, with 3 bases separating them. The germline V gene has CDR1 SGHDT and CDR2 YYEEEE. The CDR3, as DNA: TGTGCCAGCAGCTCCTACACTGAAGCTTTCTTT. Its translation is CASSSYTEAFF.

V and J are TRBV5-6 and TRBJ1-2; no definite D call. This CDR3 region has 13 residues. V lost 3 bases to trimming and J lost 4 bases, with 10 bases between them. Germline assignment: CDR1 SGHDT and CDR2 YYEEEE. CDR3 DNA sequence: TGTGCCAGCAGCTCCACTGGGGTCTATGGCTACACCTTC. This translates into CASSSTGVYGYTF.